The 27 T cell receptor beta chains below all came from one sample that was sequenced in a study of cytomegalovirus exposure and HLA in healthy donors. The data were produced by immunoSEQ multiplex PCR, yet TCRdb's version contains in-frame clones alone and is incomplete. The table includes some 140,000 clones, roughly 86% detected once. The sample consisted of PBMCs. These receptors all stem from a woman aged 25-40 years in good health and CMV-seronegative.

This clone was found once. The V call is TRBV5-4, the J call TRBJ2-3, with TRBD2 matching 7 bases. The CDR3 spans 14 residues. The V gene end was trimmed by 6 bases and the J gene end by 2 bases; junction bases not matched to a gene: 6. CDR1 is SGHNT, CDR2 YYREEE, per germline (reference sequence). This CDR3 reads CASTPAGYTDTQYF. The CDR3 DNA reads TGTGCCAGCACCCCAGCGGGGTACACAGATACGCAGTATTTT. Looking up the rest from reference TRBV5-4 and TRBJ2-3 gives the full variable domain: ETGVTQSPTHLIKTRGQQVTLRCSSQSGHNTVSWYQQALGQGPQFIFQYYREEENGRGNFPPRFSGLQFPNYSSELNVNALELDDSALYLCASTPAGYTDTQYFGPGTRLTVL.

This clone was detected only a few times. J is TRBJ2-2 and V is TRBV5-1; D perhaps matches TRBD1 (5 bases). In germline, CDR1 is SGHRS, CDR2 YFSETQ. V shed 1 base and J shed 0 bases, with 10 bases lying between them. The CDR3 length is 16 residues. In DNA form, the CDR3 reads TGCGCCAGCAGCTTGTCAGGGTTCGCGAACACCGGGGAGCTGTTTTTT. It is translated as CASSLSGFANTGELFF.

This clone appeared a few times. The chain combines TRBV7-2 with TRBJ2-7; a weak D match, TRBD2 (6 bases). V was trimmed by 5 bases and J by 2 bases, leaving 13 bases between them. Germline V gene lookup returns CDR1 SGHTA and CDR2 FQGNSA. The CDR3 is 14 residues long. The DNA for the CDR3 is TGTGCCAGCAGCGCCGGCCGGACTACCTACGAGCAGTACTTC. It translates to CASSAGRTTYEQYF.

V and J are TRBV7-2 and TRBJ2-2, with 8 bases identical to TRBD1. The CDR3 totals 15 residues. Germline CDR1 reads SGHTA; CDR2 reads FQGNSA. With 5 bases clipped from V and 4 bases from J, the junction kept 6 bases outside the gene matches. CDR3 sequence reads: CASSPRQGSTGELFF. CDR3 in DNA: TGTGCCAGCAGCCCCCGACAGGGGAGCACCGGGGAGCTGTTTTTT.

The genes are TRBV28 and TRBJ2-1; 15 bases align to TRBD2. Germline assignment: CDR1 MDHEN and CDR2 SYDVKM. After removal of 8 bases from V and 3 bases from J, the junction contained 5 bases not matched to a gene. The CDR3 is 16 amino acids. CDR3 in amino acids: CASSGLAGGNYNEQFF. CDR3 DNA sequence: TGTGCCAGCTCAGGACTAGCGGGGGGGAACTACAATGAGCAGTTCTTC.

The chain has TRBV11-2 and TRBJ2-4, with D unresolved. V dropped 1 base and J dropped 0 bases, with 16 bases sitting between them. Germline loops: CDR1 SGHAT, CDR2 FQNNGV. The CDR3 sequence is 18 residues long. The chain's CDR3 is CASSLVISSGLAKNIQYF. The DNA of the CDR3 is TGTGCCAGCAGCTTAGTTATCTCTTCAGGCCTAGCCAAAAACATTCAGTACTTC.

J is TRBJ1-2 and V is TRBV10-3; the match to TRBD1 covers 9 bases. Germline V gives CDR1 ENHRY, CDR2 SYGVKD. Unmatched junction bases numbered 12, after V lost 8 bases and J lost 8 bases. The CDR3 has 14 residues. The CDR3 nucleotides read TGTGCCATCCACAATACAGGGGGCCTCGAGGGCTACACCTTC. This sequence encodes CAIHNTGGLEGYTF.

The rearrangement uses TRBV2 and TRBJ2-3; tentative D call: TRBD2 (5 bases). The length of the CDR3 is 13 residues. In germline, CDR1 is SNHLY, CDR2 FYNNEI. The V and J ends lost 6 bases and 5 bases respectively, with 12 bases between them. CDR3 nucleotide sequence: TGTGCCAGCAGCGTGAGCCGGGGAGATACGCAGTATTTT. Its protein is CASSVSRGDTQYF.

The chain combines TRBV28 with TRBJ2-7; 7 nucleotides agree with TRBD2. From germline, CDR1 is MDHEN and CDR2 SYDVKM. The junction had 10 bases not matched to a gene; V was cut back by 8 bases and J by 0 bases. The CDR3 consists of 15 residues. The DNA for the CDR3 is TGTGCCAGCCGCGAATGGGGACTAAGCTCCTACGAGCAGTACTTC. This translates into CASREWGLSSYEQYF.

This clone was observed a few times. The genes are TRBV25-1 and TRBJ1-1; possibly TRBD1 for D (5 bases). Germline V CDR1 and CDR2: MGHDK, SYGVNS. The V gene lost 6 bases and the J gene lost 10 bases, with 12 bases spanning the gap. The CDR3 is made up of 11 amino acids. The CDR3 DNA is TGTGCCAGCAGGGGCCGGGGGGTAGCTTTCTTT. Translation gives CASRGRGVAFF. The entire variable domain, with the rest obtained from reference TRBV25-1 and TRBJ1-1, is as follows: EADIYQTPRYLVIGTGKKITLECSQTMGHDKMYWYQQDPGMELHLIHYSYGVNSTEKGDLSSESTVSRIRTEHFPLTLESARPSHTSQYLCASRGRGVAFFGQGTRLTVV.

This chain connects TRBV7-2 to TRBJ2-7; D ambiguous. The CDR3 length is 14 residues. From germline, CDR1 is SGHTA and CDR2 FQGNSA. The V end lost 5 bases, the J end lost 6 bases, and 17 bases lay between the germline ends. For the CDR3, the DNA is TGTGCCAGCAGCACGCGGCCGGGTGTCAGCGAGCAGTACTTC. This gives the protein CASSTRPGVSEQYF.

The chain combines TRBV28 with TRBJ2-7; 9 bases are a match to TRBD2. The CDR3 is 15 amino acids. V was clipped by 10 bases and J by 2 bases; unmatched bases: 12. Germline V CDR1 and CDR2: MDHEN, SYDVKM. The CDR3 coding sequence is TGTGCCACCTGTGGTGCTAGCGGGAATACCTACGAGCAGTACTTC. This encodes CATCGASGNTYEQYF.

The chain joins TRBV7-2 to TRBJ1-1; the D is unclear. V was pared by 6 bases and J by 2 bases, with 25 bases between. This CDR3 has 18 residues. Per the germline V gene, CDR1 is SGHTA and CDR2 is FQGNSA. The chain's CDR3 is CASRSAVVGSGGNTEAFF. CDR3 nucleotides: TGTGCCAGCAGATCGGCAGTAGTTGGTTCGGGTGGAAACACTGAAGCTTTCTTT.

The DNA for the CDR3 is TGTGCCAGCAGCCCAGGAGGGACGGCCACACGCAAATATAATGAAAAACTGTTTTTT. It yields the protein CASSPGGTATRKYNEKLFF. V is TRBV9 and J is TRBJ1-4, with D perhaps matching TRBD1 (5 bases). This CDR3 contains 19 residues. Germline assignment: CDR1 SGDLS and CDR2 YYNGEE. V was cut by 4 bases and J by 4 bases, with 26 bases left in between. The variable domain in full, completed from reference TRBV9 and TRBJ1-4, reads DSGVTQTPKHLITATGQRVTLRCSPRSGDLSVYWYQQSLDQGLQFLIQYYNGEERAKGNILERFSAQQFPDLHSELNLSSLELGDSALYFCASSPGGTATRKYNEKLFFGSGTQLSVL.

The chain is built from TRBV9 and TRBJ2-3; D may be TRBD1 (5 bases). Trimming removed 0 bases from V and 4 bases from J, with 9 bases in between. The CDR3 spans 14 residues. Germline CDR1 SGDLS, CDR2 YYNGEE. The CDR3 region has the DNA TGTGCCAGCAGCGTAGTGCCAGGGTCAGATACGCAGTATTTT. Protein: CASSVVPGSDTQYF.

The CDR3 region has the DNA TGCGCCAGCGGACAAACAGGGGGGCGTGAGACCCAGTACTTC. Translation gives CASGQTGGRETQYF. The chain couples TRBV5-1 to TRBJ2-5; 8 bases align to TRBD1. After removal of 7 bases from V and 5 bases from J, the junction contained 10 bases not matched to a gene. CDR3 length: 14 amino acids. In germline, CDR1 is SGHRS, CDR2 YFSETQ.

The chain carries TRBV10-3 and TRBJ2-7; 10 positions match TRBD1. CDR3 length equals 15 residues. Unmatched junction bases numbered 12, after V lost 10 bases and J lost 3 bases. Germline CDR1 ENHRY, CDR2 SYGVKD. The chain's CDR3 is CATKNRDRGFYEQYF. As DNA, the CDR3 is TGTGCCACAAAGAACCGGGACAGGGGTTTCTACGAGCAGTACTTC.

Only one count was recorded for this clone. The chain joins TRBV7-9 to TRBJ2-1; 8 bases agree with TRBD2. The CDR3 has 15 amino acids. CDR1 SEHNR and CDR2 FQNEAQ come from the germline V gene (reference sequence). Trimming took 3 bases from V and 6 from J; bases not matched to a gene: 7. DNA for the CDR3: TGTGCCAGCAGCTTGGAGGGACTAGTAGTCAATGAGCAGTTCTTC. It encodes CASSLEGLVVNEQFF.

This chain connects TRBV5-5 to TRBJ1-6, with a weak D call TRBD1 (5 bases). The ends were cut back, 3 bases at V and 6 bases at J, with 10 bases in the middle. Germline loops: CDR1 SGHKS, CDR2 YYEKEE (reference sequence). The CDR3 is made up of 14 amino acids. The CDR3 spells CASSSWGGNSPLHF. Written as DNA, the CDR3 is TGTGCCAGCAGCTCTTGGGGGGGTAATTCACCCCTCCACTTT.

The rearrangement links TRBV4-2 to TRBJ2-3, with D tentatively TRBD1 (5 bases). The CDR3 spans 15 residues. Germline assignment: CDR1 LGHNA and CDR2 YNFKEQ. V dropped 0 bases and J dropped 4 bases, with 11 bases sitting between them. The DNA for the CDR3 is TGTGCCAGCAGCCAAGAGGCAGGGTTGTCAGATACGCAGTATTTT. As protein: CASSQEAGLSDTQYF.

The chain employs TRBV7-6 and TRBJ2-3, with 7 nucleotides matching TRBD2. V was pared by 5 bases and J by 1 base, with 9 bases of the junction left unmatched. CDR1 is SGHVS and CDR2 is FNYEAQ in the germline V gene. There are 16 residues in the CDR3. The CDR3 DNA is TGTGCCAGCAGCCCCACCCCAAGCGGGGGCACAGATACGCAGTATTTT. It codes for CASSPTPSGGTDTQYF.

The chain joins TRBV6-1 to TRBJ2-5, with TRBD2 matching 11 bases. This CDR3 comprises 15 residues. The ends lost 6 bases at V and 0 bases at J; junction bases unmatched: 3. Germline V CDR1 and CDR2: MNHNS, SASEGT. The CDR3 DNA is TGTGCCAGCAGCCTAGCGGGGGGTAACCAAGAGACCCAGTACTTC. This gives the protein CASSLAGGNQETQYF.

The chain links TRBV10-2 to TRBJ1-5; TRBD1 matches 9 bases. J gave up 2 bases and V 6 bases, and 11 bases lay outside the gene matches. The CDR3 totals 17 residues. Germline assignment: CDR1 WSHSY and CDR2 SAAADI. Written as DNA, the CDR3 is TGCGCCAGCAGGGATACCGGGACAGGGAGGGGCAATCAGCCCCAGCATTTT. This codes for CASRDTGTGRGNQPQHF.

This clone was found a few times. V is TRBV5-1 and J is TRBJ1-6, with a possible D match to TRBD1 (5 bases). Germline V lookup: CDR1 SGHRS, CDR2 YFSETQ. Trimming stripped 5 bases from V and 7 bases from J, with 13 bases between. The CDR3 is 14 amino acids. The CDR3 region is CASRIQQENSPLHF. CDR3 sequence (DNA): TGCGCCAGCAGAATTCAACAGGAGAATTCACCCCTCCACTTT.

This chain connects TRBV18 to TRBJ1-5, with 9 bases lining up with TRBD1. V shed 5 bases and J 4 bases; nucleotides not matched to a gene: 9. The CDR3 covers 16 residues. Germline V gene data show CDR1 as KGHSH and CDR2 as LQKENI. CDR3 protein: CASSSQGAGGNQPQHF. For the CDR3, the DNA is TGTGCCAGCTCATCACAGGGGGCTGGGGGTAATCAGCCCCAGCATTTT.

This clone has only a few counts. The chain links TRBV5-6 to TRBJ2-7; 7 bases agree with TRBD1. V lost 4 bases, J lost 9 bases, and 7 bases stayed unmatched. Germline lookup yields CDR1 SGHDT and CDR2 YYEEEE. The CDR3 totals 12 residues. The CDR3 DNA sequence: TGTGCCAGCAGCGAGACAGGGTCCCTGCAGTACTTC. As protein: CASSETGSLQYF.

The V call is TRBV10-3, the J call TRBJ1-4; the match to TRBD1 covers 8 bases. The trim removed 10 bases at V and 8 bases at J, leaving 9 bases unmatched. Germline V gives CDR1 ENHRY, CDR2 SYGVKD. The CDR3 consists of 13 residues. In nucleotides, the CDR3 is TGTGCCAGTTCACAGGGGGTAGGGGAAAAACTGTTTTTT. This gives the protein CASSQGVGEKLFF.